This T cell receptor beta chain was documented in a study of beta chain features in type 1 diabetes. Study overall: Examination spanned around 110,000,000 sorted cells from all samples.

Every isolated RNA sample was fully reverse transcribed, so sequencing captured expressed TCRB transcripts. TCRdb's copy holds only in-frame clones and misses some; the assay was immunoSEQ multiplex PCR. The sample carries roughly 370,000 clones, approximately 15% recorded once. The CDR3 loop spans 14 amino acids. Germline assignment: CDR1 LNHNV and CDR2 YYDKDF (reference sequence). J was trimmed by 7 bases and V by 5 bases; bases with no gene match: 7. The rearrangement links TRBV15 to TRBJ2-1, with 8 nucleotides matching TRBD2. The sequence was collected from a man younger than 45 in good health. Sequenced sample: naive CD4+ T cells from blood. The chain's CDR3 is CATSYGRASNEQFF. CDR3 coding DNA: TGTGCCACCAGCTACGGGAGGGCCTCGAATGAGCAGTTCTTC.